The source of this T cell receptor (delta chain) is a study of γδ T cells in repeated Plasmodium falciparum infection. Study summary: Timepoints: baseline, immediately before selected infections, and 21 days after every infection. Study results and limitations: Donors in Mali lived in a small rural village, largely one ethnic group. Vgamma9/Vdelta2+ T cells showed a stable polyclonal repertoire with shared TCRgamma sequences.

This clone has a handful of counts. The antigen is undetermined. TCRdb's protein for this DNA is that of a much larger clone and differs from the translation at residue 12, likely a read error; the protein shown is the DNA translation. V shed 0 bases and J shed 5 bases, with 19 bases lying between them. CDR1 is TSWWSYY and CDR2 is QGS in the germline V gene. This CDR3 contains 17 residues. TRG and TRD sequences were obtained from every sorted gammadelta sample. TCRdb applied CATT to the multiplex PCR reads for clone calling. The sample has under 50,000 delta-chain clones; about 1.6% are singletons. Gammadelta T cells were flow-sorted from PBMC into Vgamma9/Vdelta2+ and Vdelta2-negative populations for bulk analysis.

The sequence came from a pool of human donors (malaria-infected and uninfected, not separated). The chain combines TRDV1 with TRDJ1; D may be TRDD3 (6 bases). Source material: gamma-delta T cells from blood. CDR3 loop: CALGELSGGHNRDKLIF. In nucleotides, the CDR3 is TGTGCTCTTGGGGAACTTTCCGGGGGACATAACAGGGATAAACTCATCTTT.